This T cell receptor (beta chain) was profiled in a study of post-analysis software for immune sequencing data. Unique-molecular-identifier-tagged TCR beta cDNA libraries were used. A population of 1 to 10 million T cells gave rise to about 500,000 cDNA molecules. TCRdb analysed the PCR reads with MiXCR anew, one entry per CDR3 protein. The sample carries some 690,000 distinct CDR3 sequences, roughly three fifths recorded once. This clonotype has just a few counts. What it recognizes is unknown. Study results and caveats: Strong co-clustering by F measure linked samples that shared a preparation batch. When compared against controls, multiple sclerosis patients showed significantly lower normalized Chao1 diversity. Five or six TRBV segments, including TRBV5-6, TRBV5-1 and TRBV20-1, were more frequent in patients than controls.

V lost 3 bases and J lost 10; bases outside the gene matches: 11. Germline V gene data show CDR1 as DFQATT and CDR2 as SNEGSKA (reference sequence). The CDR3 length is 13 residues. The J gene is TRBJ1-2, the V gene TRBV20-1; 7 bases are a match to TRBD1. Input material: blood. The sequence came from a girl aged 2-15 years with multiple sclerosis. The DNA for the CDR3 is TGCAGTGCTAGGACAGGGTACGGGGCGGTCTACACCTTC. Encoded protein: CSARTGYGAVYTF.